This paragraph reports one TCR beta chain. Its antigen is not identified. This sample stems from a study of OX40 agonist ivuxolimab in advanced cancers. Study details: Dose-escalation patients were diagnosed with hepatocellular carcinoma, melanoma, renal cell cancer or head and neck cancer. Three patients responded partially, comprising one with hepatocellular carcinoma and two with cutaneous melanoma. General observations from the study: The study found among the lowest clonal expansion in partial responders at 0.1-3.0 mg/kg.

The protocol was immunoSEQ multiplex PCR, while the TCRdb copy is restricted to in-frame clones and leaves out a portion. The sample shows some 6,100 clones, 69% of them seen only once. Deletions cut 6 bases from V and 0 bases from J, with 12 bases between. The germline V gene encodes CDR1 MNHEY and CDR2 SMNVEV (reference sequence). The CDR3 runs to 15 residues. The origin of this receptor is an adult with an advanced solid tumor such as melanoma, head and neck, liver or kidney cancer. The sample consisted of CD4+ or CD8+ T cells sorted from blood, taken in a trial of the OX40 agonist ivuxolimab. The V call is TRBV27, the J call TRBJ2-1, with D possibly being TRBD2 (6 bases). For the CDR3, the DNA is TGTGCCAGCAGCCCAAGCGGGCCCTCCTACAATGAGCAGTTCTTC. Encoded protein: CASSPSGPSYNEQFF.